The 8 T cell receptor beta chains given below trace back to one sample, sequenced in a study of shared clonotypes between healthy human individuals. The protocol was immunoSEQ multiplex PCR, while the TCRdb copy is restricted to in-frame clones and leaves out a portion. The repertoire consists of some 1,400,000 clones, with 96% occurring once and the leading ten covering approximately 1.1%. Sequencing was carried out using naive CD4+ T cells sorted from blood. Subset indicated: CD45RA+ positively selected. The receptor set was obtained from a man in his thirties or forties in good health.

The chain has TRBV5-1 and TRBJ2-2, with D possibly matching TRBD1 (5 bases). CDR1 and CDR2 (germline): SGHRS, YFSETQ. The CDR3 runs 16 residues. Trimming took 0 bases from V and 4 from J, leaving 13 bases between them. CDR3 sequence: CASSLATVPGTGELFF. Here the CDR3 DNA reads TGCGCCAGCAGCTTGGCGACAGTCCCAGGCACCGGGGAGCTGTTTTTT.

V and J are TRBV11-2 and TRBJ2-1; 7 nucleotides line up with TRBD1. The CDR3 runs to 16 residues. CDR1 is SGHAT, CDR2 FQNNGV, per germline. V lost 3 bases, J lost 6 bases, and 11 bases stayed unmatched. Here the CDR3 reads CASSFGRDSFVNEQFF. CDR3 coding DNA: TGTGCCAGCAGCTTTGGCCGGGACAGTTTCGTCAATGAGCAGTTCTTC.

The CDR3 sequence is CASSFTMGQSYEQYF. The DNA for the CDR3 is TGCGCCAGCAGCTTCACGATGGGGCAGTCCTACGAGCAGTACTTC. The chain carries TRBV5-1 and TRBJ2-7; a possible D gene is TRBD1 (5 bases). CDR3 size: 15 residues. Trimming cost V 2 bases and J 1 base, with 13 bases left between them. The germline gives CDR1 SGHRS, CDR2 YFSETQ.

The chain is built from TRBV28 and TRBJ1-3; D not resolved. CDR1 and CDR2 from the germline V gene are MDHEN and SYDVKM. The CDR3 length is 14 residues. Trimming took 7 bases from V and 0 from J, leaving 10 bases between them. Here the CDR3 DNA reads TGTGCCAGCACCTCGGGCGGCTCTGGAAACACCATATATTTT. This codes for CASTSGGSGNTIYF. Combining the CDR3 with reference TRBV28 and TRBJ1-3 gives the whole variable domain DVKVTQSSRYLVKRTGEKVFLECVQDMDHENMFWYRQDPGLGLRLIYFSYDVKMKEKGDIPEGYSVSREKKERFSLILESASTNQTSMYLCASTSGGSGNTIYFGEGSWLTVV.

The chain links TRBV6-5 to TRBJ2-7; TRBD2 agrees at 14 bases. Germline V gene data show CDR1 as MNHEY and CDR2 as SVGAGI. CDR3 size: 15 residues. Germline trimming cut 5 bases from V and 7 bases from J; bases unmatched to any gene: 7. CDR3 DNA: TGTGCCAGCAGTCCACGGACTAGCGGGAGGATAGAGCAGTACTTC. Its protein product is CASSPRTSGRIEQYF.

The CDR3 reads CSKTSTDTQYF. CDR3 DNA sequence: TGCAGTAAAACTAGCACAGATACGCAGTATTTT. The V call is TRBV20-1, the J call TRBJ2-3; no definite D call. CDR1 is DFQATT and CDR2 is SNEGSKA in the germline V gene (reference sequence). This CDR3 region has 11 residues. V shed 8 bases and J shed 0 bases, with 6 bases lying between them.

This sequence joins TRBV30 and TRBJ1-1; TRBD1 matches at 7 bases. Trimming at V came to 0 bases and at J to 6 bases, leaving 10 bases not matched to a gene. The CDR3 consists of 15 residues. Per germline, CDR1 GTSNPN and CDR2 SVGIG (reference sequence). As DNA, the CDR3 is TGTGCCTGGAGTGTAGTCCCGGGACAGTGGGCTGAAGCTTTCTTT. Translated, it gives CAWSVVPGQWAEAFF.

The V and J genes are TRBV27 and TRBJ1-4; D is possibly TRBD1 (5 bases). V gave up 6 bases and J gave up 8 bases, with 16 bases separating them. The CDR3 is made up of 14 amino acids. The germline V gene encodes CDR1 MNHEY and CDR2 SMNVEV (reference sequence). The CDR3 sequence is CASSRGKAGEKLFF. The CDR3 DNA reads as TGTGCCAGCAGCCGGGGGAAAGCAGGGGAAAAACTGTTTTTT.